This TCR beta chain was captured in a study of shared clonotypes between healthy human individuals. About the study: Each donor had three CD4 naive, three CD4 memory, two CD8 naive and one CD8 memory plate. Whole-study findings and limits: Non-shared clonotypes showed lower generation probabilities than clonotypes common to all four donors. Genetic and exposure-history diversity was limited by the few donors. Naive subsets, compared against memory subsets, generally had larger estimated richness values.

Naive CD8 cells were CD45RO-negative, positively selected for CCR7, excluding terminally differentiated effector memory CD45RA+ cells. About this clone: Antigen unknown.

V was pared by 4 bases and J by 2 bases, with 14 bases between. Germline loops: CDR1 SGHKS, CDR2 YYEKEE (reference sequence). This CDR3 is 15 amino acids long. This table comes from immunoSEQ multiplex PCR, and its TCRdb copy is limited to in-frame clones, with some not included. The table records 800,000 to 950,000 clones, about 97% of them present only once. This clonotype was obtained from a man aged 30 to 45 in good health. The chain is built from TRBV5-5 and TRBJ2-3, with TRBD2 as a possible D gene (6 bases). Sample: naive CD8+ T cells sorted from blood. CDR3 region: CASSAAGTFTDTQYF. For the CDR3, the DNA is TGTGCCAGCAGCGCTGCCGGGACTTTCACAGATACGCAGTATTTT.